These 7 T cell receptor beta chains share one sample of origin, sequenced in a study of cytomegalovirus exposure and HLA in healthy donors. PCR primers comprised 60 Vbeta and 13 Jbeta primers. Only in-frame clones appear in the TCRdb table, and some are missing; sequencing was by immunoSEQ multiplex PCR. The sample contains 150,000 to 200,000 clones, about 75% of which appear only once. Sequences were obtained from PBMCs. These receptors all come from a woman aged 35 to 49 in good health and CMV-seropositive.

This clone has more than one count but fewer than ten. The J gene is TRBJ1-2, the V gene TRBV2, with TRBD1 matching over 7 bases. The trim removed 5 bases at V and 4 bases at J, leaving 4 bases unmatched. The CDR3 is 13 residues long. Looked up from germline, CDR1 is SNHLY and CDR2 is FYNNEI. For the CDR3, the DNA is TGTGCCAGCAGTAAACAGGGGATCTATGGCTACACCTTC. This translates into CASSKQGIYGYTF.

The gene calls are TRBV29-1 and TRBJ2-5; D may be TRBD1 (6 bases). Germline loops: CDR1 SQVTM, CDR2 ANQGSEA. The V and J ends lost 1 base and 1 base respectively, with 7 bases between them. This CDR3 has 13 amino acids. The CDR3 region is CSVEVQGQETQYF. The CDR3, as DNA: TGCAGCGTTGAAGTACAGGGCCAAGAGACCCAGTACTTC.

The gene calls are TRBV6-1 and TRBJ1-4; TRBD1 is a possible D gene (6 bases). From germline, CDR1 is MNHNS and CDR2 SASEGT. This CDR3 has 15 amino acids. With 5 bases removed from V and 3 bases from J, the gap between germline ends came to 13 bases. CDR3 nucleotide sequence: TGTGCCAGCAGTACTGGGGGCGCATCTAATGAAAAACTGTTTTTT. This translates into CASSTGGASNEKLFF.

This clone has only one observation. The DNA of the CDR3 is TGTGCCTGGAGTGTACTACTAGCGGGAGGGGTTGAGCAGTTCTTC. Translated: CAWSVLLAGGVEQFF. V and J are TRBV30 and TRBJ2-1, with 13 nucleotides matching TRBD2. Germline-derived CDR1 and CDR2 are GTSNPN and SVGIG (reference sequence). The CDR3 length is 15 residues. V lost 0 bases to trimming and J lost 9 bases; unmatched junction nucleotides: 5. Complete variable domain (other parts from reference TRBV30 and TRBJ2-1): SQTIHQWPATLVQPVGSPLSLECTVEGTSNPNLYWYRQAAGRGLQLLFYSVGIGQISSEVPQNLSASRPQDRQFILSSKKLLLSDSGFYLCAWSVLLAGGVEQFFGPGTRLTVL.

This chain's CDR3 is CASKAQGRLPFF. Written as DNA, the CDR3 is TGTGCCAGCAAGGCACAGGGTCGCCTCCCTTTCTTT. The chain links TRBV11-2 to TRBJ1-1, with a possible D match to TRBD1 (6 bases). Germline V gene sequence: CDR1 SGHAT, CDR2 FQNNGV. The CDR3 is 12 residues long. With 7 bases removed from V and 12 bases from J, the gap between germline ends came to 18 bases.

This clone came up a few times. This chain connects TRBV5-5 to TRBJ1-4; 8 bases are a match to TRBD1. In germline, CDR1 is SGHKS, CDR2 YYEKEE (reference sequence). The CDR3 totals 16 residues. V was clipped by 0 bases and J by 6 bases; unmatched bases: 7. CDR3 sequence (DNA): TGTGCCAGCAGCTTGGTGATCGCGACAGGGGATGAAAAACTGTTTTTT. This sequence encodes CASSLVIATGDEKLFF.

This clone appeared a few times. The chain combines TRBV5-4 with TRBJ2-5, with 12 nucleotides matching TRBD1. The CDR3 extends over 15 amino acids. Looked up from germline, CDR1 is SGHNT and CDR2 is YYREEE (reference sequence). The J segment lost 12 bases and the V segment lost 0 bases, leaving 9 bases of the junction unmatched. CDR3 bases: TGTGCCAGCAGCTTGGCGGGACAGGGGGCTATAGGGGAGTACTTC. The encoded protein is CASSLAGQGAIGEYF.